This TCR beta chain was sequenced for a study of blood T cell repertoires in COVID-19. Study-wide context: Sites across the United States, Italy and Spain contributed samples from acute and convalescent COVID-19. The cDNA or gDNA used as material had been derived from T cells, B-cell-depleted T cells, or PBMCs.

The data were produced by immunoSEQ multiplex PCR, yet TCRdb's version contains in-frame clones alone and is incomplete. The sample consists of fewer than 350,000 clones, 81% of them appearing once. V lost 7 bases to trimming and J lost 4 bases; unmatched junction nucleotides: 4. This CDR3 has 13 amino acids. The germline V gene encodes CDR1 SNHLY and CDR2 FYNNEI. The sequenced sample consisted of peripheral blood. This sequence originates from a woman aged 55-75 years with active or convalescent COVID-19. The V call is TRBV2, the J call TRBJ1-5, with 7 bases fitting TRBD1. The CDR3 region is CASTDRVNQPQHF. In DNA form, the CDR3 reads TGTGCCAGCACAGACAGGGTTAATCAGCCCCAGCATTTT.